This section outlines one TCR beta chain sequence together with its context. One junction end does not reproduce the germline sequence, and a read error may be involved. This sample was taken from a study of blood T cells in healthy people across ages. Alongside a J-beta primer mix, a sample-barcoded 5' primer served in a second PCR lasting roughly 6 to 12 cycles. TCRdb itself ran the 5' RACE reads through MiXCR, one entry per CDR3 protein. The sample contains approximately 780,000 distinct CDR3 sequences, 25% to 30% of which appear only once. Germline V gives CDR1 SGHAT, CDR2 FQNNGV. This CDR3 has 14 amino acids. This same sample was also taken into another study, of T cells of mothers and their children. That work states: When the second PCR was run, its M1S primer added sample barcodes and 2-4 random nucleotides.

Sequencing used blood. This clonotype was sampled from a boy younger than 18 in good health. The chain employs TRBV11-2 and TRBJ2-5; D uncertain. The DNA of the CDR3 is TGTGCCAGCAGTTTAGACCGGATTACTGAGACCCAGTACTTC. Translating gives CASSLDRITETQYF.